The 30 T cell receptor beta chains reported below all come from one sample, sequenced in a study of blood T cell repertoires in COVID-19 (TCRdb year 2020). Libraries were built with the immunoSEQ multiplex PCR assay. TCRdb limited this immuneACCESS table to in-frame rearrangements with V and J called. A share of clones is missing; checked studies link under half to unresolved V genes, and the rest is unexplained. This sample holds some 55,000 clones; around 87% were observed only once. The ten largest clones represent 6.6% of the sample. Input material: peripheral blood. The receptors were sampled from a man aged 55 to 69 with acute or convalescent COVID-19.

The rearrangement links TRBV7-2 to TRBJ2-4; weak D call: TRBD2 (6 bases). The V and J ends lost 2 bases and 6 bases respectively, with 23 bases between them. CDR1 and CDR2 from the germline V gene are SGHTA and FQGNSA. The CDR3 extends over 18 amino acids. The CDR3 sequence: CASSLFARGNSASNIQYF. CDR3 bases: TGTGCCAGCAGCTTATTCGCCCGGGGGAATTCGGCCTCAAACATTCAGTACTTC.

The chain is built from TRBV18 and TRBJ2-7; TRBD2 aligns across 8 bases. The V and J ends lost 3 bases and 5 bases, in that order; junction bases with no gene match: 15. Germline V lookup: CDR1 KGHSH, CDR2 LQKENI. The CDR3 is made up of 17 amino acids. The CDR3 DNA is TGTGCCAGCTCACCTGTCGGGGCGGGACTGACTAGCGACGAGCAGTACTTC. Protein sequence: CASSPVGAGLTSDEQYF.

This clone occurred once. As DNA, the CDR3 is TGTGCCAGCAGTTCTTGGACGAGGGATCAGCCCCAGCATTTT. It translates to CASSSWTRDQPQHF. V usage is TRBV28 and J usage is TRBJ1-5; D remains unclear. The V end lost 4 bases, the J end lost 5 bases, and 12 bases lay between the germline ends. Germline lookup yields CDR1 MDHEN and CDR2 SYDVKM. The CDR3 is 14 amino acids. Combining the CDR3 with reference TRBV28 and TRBJ1-5 gives the whole variable domain DVKVTQSSRYLVKRTGEKVFLECVQDMDHENMFWYRQDPGLGLRLIYFSYDVKMKEKGDIPEGYSVSREKKERFSLILESASTNQTSMYLCASSSWTRDQPQHFGDGTRLSIL.

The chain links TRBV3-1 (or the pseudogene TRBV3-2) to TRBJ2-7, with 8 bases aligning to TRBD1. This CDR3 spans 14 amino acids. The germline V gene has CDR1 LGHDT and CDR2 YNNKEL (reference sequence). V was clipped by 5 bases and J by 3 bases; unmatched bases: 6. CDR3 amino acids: CASSLGQEIYEQYF. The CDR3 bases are TGTGCCAGCAGCTTGGGACAGGAGATCTACGAGCAGTACTTC.

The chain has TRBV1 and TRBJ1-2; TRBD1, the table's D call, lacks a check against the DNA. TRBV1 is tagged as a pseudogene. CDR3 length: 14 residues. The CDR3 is CTSSQDRRPYGYTF. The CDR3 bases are TGCACCAGCAGCCAAGACAGGCGACCTTATGGCTACACCTTC.

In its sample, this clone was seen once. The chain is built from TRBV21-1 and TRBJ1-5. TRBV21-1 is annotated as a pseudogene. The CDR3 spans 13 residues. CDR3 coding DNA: TGTGCCAGCAGCGAAAGCGTCGGTCAGCCCCAGCATTTT. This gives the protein CASSESVGQPQHF.

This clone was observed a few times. The CDR3 sequence: CASSYQGGTEAFF. The CDR3 DNA reads as TGTGCCAGCAGTTACCAGGGAGGCACTGAAGCTTTCTTT. V and J are TRBV6-2 or TRBV6-3 and TRBJ1-1; weak D call: TRBD1 (5 bases). The germline V and J ends were trimmed by 2 bases and 4 bases, with 8 bases remaining between them. The CDR3 runs to 13 residues. Germline CDR1 MNHEY, CDR2 SVGEGT.

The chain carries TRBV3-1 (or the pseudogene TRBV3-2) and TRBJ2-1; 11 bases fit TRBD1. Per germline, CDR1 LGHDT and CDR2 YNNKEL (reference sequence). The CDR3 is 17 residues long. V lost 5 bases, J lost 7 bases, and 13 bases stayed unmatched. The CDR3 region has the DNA TGTGCCAGCAGCAAATGGGCGGACAGGGGGCTTTTGAATGAGCAGTTCTTC. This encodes CASSKWADRGLLNEQFF.

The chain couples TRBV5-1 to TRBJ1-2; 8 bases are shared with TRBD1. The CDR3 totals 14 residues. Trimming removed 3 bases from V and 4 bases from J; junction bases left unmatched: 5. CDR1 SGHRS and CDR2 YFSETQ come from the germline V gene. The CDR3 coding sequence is TGCGCCAGCAGCTATATCACAGGGGGCTATGGCTACACCTTC. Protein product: CASSYITGGYGYTF.

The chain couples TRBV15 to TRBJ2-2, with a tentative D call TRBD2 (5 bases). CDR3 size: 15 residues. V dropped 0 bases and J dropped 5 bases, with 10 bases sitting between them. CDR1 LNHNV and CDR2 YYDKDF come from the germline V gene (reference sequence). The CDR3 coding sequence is TGTGCCACCAGCAGAGATCGTACGGGGACCGGGGAGCTGTTTTTT. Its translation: CATSRDRTGTGELFF.

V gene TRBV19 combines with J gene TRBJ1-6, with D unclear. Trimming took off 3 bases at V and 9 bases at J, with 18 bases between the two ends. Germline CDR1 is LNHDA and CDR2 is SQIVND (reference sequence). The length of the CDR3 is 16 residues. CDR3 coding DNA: TGTGCCAGTAGTATTTCCCCTCCCGGACGGGGTTCACCCCTCCACTTT. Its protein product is CASSISPPGRGSPLHF.

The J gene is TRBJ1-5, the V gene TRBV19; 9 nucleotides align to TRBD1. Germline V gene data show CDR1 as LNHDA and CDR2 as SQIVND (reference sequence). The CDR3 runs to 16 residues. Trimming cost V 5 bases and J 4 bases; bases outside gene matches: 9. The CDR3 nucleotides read TGTGCCAGTAGTGGGGGGACAGGGCTACGAAATCAGCCCCAGCATTTT. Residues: CASSGGTGLRNQPQHF.

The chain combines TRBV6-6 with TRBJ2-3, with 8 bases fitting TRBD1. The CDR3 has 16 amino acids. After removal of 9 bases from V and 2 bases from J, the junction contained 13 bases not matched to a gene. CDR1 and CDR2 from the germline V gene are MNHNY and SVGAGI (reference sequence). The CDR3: CASPPDGGQDTDTQYF. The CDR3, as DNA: TGTGCCAGTCCACCGGACGGGGGACAGGACACAGATACGCAGTATTTT.

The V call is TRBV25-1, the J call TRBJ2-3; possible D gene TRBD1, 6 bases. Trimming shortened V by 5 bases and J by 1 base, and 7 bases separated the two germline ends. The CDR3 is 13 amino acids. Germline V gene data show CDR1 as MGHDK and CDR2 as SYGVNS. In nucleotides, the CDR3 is TGTGCCAGCAGTCGGACAGGCACAGATACGCAGTATTTT. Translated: CASSRTGTDTQYF.

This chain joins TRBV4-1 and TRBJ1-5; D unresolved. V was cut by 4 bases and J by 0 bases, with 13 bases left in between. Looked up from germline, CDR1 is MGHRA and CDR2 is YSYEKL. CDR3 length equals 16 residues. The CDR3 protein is CASSPRDGYSNQPQHF. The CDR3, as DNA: TGCGCCAGCAGCCCTAGAGACGGGTATAGCAATCAGCCCCAGCATTTT.

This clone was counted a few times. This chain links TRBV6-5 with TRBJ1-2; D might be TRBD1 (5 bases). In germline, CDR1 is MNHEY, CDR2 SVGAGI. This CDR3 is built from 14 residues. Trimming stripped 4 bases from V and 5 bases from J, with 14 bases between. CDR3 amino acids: CASSSPGQLYGYTF. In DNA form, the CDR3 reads TGTGCCAGCAGTTCACCCGGACAACTTTATGGCTACACCTTC.

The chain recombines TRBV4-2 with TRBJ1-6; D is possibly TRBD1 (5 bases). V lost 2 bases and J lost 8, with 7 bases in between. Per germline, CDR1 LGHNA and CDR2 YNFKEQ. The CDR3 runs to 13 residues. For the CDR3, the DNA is TGTGCCAGCAGCCAAACAGGCTATTCACCCCTCCACTTT. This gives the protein CASSQTGYSPLHF.

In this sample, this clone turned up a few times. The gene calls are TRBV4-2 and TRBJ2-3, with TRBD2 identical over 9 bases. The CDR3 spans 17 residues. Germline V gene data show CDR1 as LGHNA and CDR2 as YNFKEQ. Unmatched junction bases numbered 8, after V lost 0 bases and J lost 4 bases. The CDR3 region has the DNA TGTGCCAGCAGCCAAGAGGTAGCGGGGGAATATGCAGATACGCAGTATTTT. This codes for CASSQEVAGEYADTQYF.

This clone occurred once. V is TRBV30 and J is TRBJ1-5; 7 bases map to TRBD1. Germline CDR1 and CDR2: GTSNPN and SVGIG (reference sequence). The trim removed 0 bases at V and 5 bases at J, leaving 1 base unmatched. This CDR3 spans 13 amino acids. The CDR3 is CAWSVQGYQPQHF. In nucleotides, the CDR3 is TGTGCCTGGAGTGTACAGGGGTATCAGCCCCAGCATTTT.

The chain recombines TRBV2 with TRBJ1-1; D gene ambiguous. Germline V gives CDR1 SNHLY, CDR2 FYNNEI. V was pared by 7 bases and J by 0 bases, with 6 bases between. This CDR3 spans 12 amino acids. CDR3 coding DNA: TGTGCCAGCAAGCGTTTGAACACTGAAGCTTTCTTT. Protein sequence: CASKRLNTEAFF. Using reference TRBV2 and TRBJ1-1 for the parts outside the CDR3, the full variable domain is EPEVTQTPSHQVTQMGQEVILRCVPISNHLYFYWYRQILGQKVEFLVSFYNNEISEKSEIFDDQFSVERPDGSNFTLKIRSTKLEDSAMYFCASKRLNTEAFFGQGTRLTVV.

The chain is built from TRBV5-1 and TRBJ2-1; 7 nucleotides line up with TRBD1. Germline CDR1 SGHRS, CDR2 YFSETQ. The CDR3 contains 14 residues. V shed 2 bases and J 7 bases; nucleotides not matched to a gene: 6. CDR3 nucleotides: TGCGCCAGCAGCTTTGACAGGGAAGGAAATGAGCAGTTCTTC. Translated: CASSFDREGNEQFF.

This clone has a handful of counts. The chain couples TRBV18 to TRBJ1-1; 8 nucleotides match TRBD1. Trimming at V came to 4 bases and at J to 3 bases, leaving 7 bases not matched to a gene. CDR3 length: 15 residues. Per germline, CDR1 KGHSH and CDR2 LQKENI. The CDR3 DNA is TGTGCCAGCTCACTATACAGGGGGGGAGACACTGAAGCTTTCTTT. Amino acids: CASSLYRGGDTEAFF.

CDR3 amino acids: CASSPTVSYEQYF. DNA of the CDR3: TGTGCCAGCTCACCTACAGTCTCCTACGAGCAGTACTTC. The V and J genes are TRBV18 and TRBJ2-7, with no clear D. Germline lookup yields CDR1 KGHSH and CDR2 LQKENI. The V and J ends lost 3 bases and 0 bases respectively, with 6 bases between them. The CDR3 consists of 13 residues.

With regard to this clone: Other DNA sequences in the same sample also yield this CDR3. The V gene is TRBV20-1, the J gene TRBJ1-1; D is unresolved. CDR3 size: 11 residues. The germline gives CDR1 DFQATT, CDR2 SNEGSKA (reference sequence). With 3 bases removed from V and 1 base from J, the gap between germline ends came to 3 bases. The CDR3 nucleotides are TGCAGTGCTAGGAGGAACACTGAAGCTTTCTTT. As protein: CSARRNTEAFF.

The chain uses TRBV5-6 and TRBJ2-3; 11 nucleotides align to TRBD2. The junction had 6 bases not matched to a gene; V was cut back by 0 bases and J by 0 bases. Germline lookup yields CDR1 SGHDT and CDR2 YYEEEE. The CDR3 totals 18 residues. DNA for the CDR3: TGTGCCAGCAGCTTGGGCCTAGCGGGGGGACTGAGCACAGATACGCAGTATTTT. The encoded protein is CASSLGLAGGLSTDTQYF. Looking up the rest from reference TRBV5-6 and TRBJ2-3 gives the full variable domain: DAGVTQSPTHLIKTRGQQVTLRCSPKSGHDTVSWYQQALGQGPQFIFQYYEEEERQRGNFPDRFSGHQFPNYSSELNVNALLLGDSALYLCASSLGLAGGLSTDTQYFGPGTRLTVL.

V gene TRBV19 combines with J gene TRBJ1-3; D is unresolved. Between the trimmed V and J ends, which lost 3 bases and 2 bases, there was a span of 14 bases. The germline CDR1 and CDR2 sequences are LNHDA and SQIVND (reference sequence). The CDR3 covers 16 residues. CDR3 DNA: TGTGCCAGTAGTATTTTACGAGGGCCGACTGGAAACACCATATATTTT. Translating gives CASSILRGPTGNTIYF.

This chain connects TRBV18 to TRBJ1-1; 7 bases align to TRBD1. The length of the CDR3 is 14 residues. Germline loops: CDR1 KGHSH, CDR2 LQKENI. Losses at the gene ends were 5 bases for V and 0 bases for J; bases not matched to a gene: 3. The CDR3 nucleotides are TGTGCCAGCTCAGCAGGGGGAGTGAACACTGAAGCTTTCTTT. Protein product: CASSAGGVNTEAFF.

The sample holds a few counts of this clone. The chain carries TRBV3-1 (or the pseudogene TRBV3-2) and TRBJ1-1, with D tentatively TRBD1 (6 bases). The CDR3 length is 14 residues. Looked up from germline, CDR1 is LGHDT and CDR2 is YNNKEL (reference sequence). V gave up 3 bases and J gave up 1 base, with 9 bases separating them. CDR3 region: CASSHQQGNTEAFF. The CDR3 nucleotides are TGTGCCAGCAGCCACCAACAGGGGAACACTGAAGCTTTCTTT.

The CDR3 nucleotides are TGTGCCAGCAACATCGACAGTAGCACCAATGGCTACACCTTC. Translated: CASNIDSSTNGYTF. The gene calls are TRBV9 and TRBJ1-2; a possible D gene is TRBD1 (5 bases). Germline CDR1 is SGDLS and CDR2 is YYNGEE. Trimming left V 6 bases short and J 6 bases short, with 18 bases between. This CDR3 comprises 14 residues.

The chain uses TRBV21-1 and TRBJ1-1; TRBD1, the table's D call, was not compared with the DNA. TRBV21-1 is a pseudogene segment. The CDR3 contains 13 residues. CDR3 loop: CASRDRKNTEAFF. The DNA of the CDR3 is TGTGCCAGCAGGGACAGGAAGAACACTGAAGCTTTCTTT.